This T cell receptor beta chain came from a study of control samples from healthy donors and cancer patients. The assay was immunoSEQ multiplex PCR, and TCRdb's table has in-frame clones only and misses some. The sample lists about 180,000 clones; roughly 90% were seen once. As for this clone: This same CDR3 is encoded by further DNA sequences in the sample.

Germline lookup yields CDR1 MNHEY and CDR2 SMNVEV (reference sequence). Unmatched junction bases numbered 9, after V lost 5 bases and J lost 2 bases. The CDR3 runs to 15 residues. Sequenced input: blood. The TCR sequence derives from a woman aged 45 to 65 in good health. The V and J genes are TRBV27 and TRBJ2-7; TRBD2 aligns across 7 bases. CDR3 DNA sequence: TGTGCCAGCAGTCCGGGAGGTAGGGGTACCTACGAGCAGTACTTC. It specifies CASSPGGRGTYEQYF.